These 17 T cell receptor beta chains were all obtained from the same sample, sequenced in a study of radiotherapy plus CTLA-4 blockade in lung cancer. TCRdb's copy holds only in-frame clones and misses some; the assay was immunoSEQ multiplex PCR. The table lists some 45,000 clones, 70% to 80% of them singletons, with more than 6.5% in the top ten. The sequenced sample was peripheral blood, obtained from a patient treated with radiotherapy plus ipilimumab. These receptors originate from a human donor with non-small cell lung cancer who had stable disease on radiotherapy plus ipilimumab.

For the CDR3, the DNA is TGTGCCAGCTCACCACGGGACGATACCCGAGCAACTAATGAAAAACTGTTTTTT. Its protein product is CASSPRDDTRATNEKLFF. J is TRBJ1-4 and V is TRBV18; a possible D gene is TRBD1 (5 bases). V gave up 1 base and J gave up 0 bases, with 15 bases separating them. The germline V gene has CDR1 KGHSH and CDR2 LQKENI. The CDR3 has 18 amino acids.

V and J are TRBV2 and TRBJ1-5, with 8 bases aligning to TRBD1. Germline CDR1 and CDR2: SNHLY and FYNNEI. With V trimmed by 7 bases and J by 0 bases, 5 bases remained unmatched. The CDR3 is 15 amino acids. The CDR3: CASTGQGLSNQPQHF. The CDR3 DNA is TGTGCCAGCACCGGACAGGGACTTAGCAATCAGCCCCAGCATTTT.

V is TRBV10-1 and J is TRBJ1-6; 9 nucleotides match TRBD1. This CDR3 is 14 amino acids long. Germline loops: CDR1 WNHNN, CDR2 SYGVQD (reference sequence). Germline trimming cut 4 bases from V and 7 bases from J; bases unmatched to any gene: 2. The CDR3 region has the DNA TGCGCCAGCAGTGCGACAGGGGGGAATTCACCCCTCCACTTT. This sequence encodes CASSATGGNSPLHF.

Here the CDR3 reads CASSSQGLGNQPQHF. The CDR3 DNA is TGTGCCAGCTCATCCCAGGGGTTAGGCAATCAGCCCCAGCATTTT. The chain employs TRBV18 and TRBJ1-5; perhaps TRBD1 as D (6 bases). The CDR3 is made up of 15 amino acids. CDR1 KGHSH and CDR2 LQKENI come from the germline V gene. V was trimmed by 5 bases and J by 2 bases, leaving 13 bases between them.

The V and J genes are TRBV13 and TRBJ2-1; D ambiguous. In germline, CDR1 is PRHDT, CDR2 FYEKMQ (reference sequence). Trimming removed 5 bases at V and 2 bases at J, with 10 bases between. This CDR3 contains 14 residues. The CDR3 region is CASSRPGAYNEQFF. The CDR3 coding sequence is TGTGCCAGCAGCCGGCCAGGCGCCTACAATGAGCAGTTCTTC.

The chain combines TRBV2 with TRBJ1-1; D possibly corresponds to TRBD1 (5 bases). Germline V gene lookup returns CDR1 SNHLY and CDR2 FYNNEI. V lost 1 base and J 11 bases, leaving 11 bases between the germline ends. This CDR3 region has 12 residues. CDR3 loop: CASSEGGIKAFF. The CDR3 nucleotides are TGTGCCAGCAGTGAAGGGGGGATCAAGGCTTTCTTT.

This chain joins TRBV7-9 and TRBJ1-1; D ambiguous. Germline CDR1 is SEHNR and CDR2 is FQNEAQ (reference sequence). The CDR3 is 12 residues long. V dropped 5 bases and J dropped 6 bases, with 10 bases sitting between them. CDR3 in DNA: TGTGCCAGCAGCCTCTGGTCGGCTGAAGCTTTCTTT. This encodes CASSLWSAEAFF.

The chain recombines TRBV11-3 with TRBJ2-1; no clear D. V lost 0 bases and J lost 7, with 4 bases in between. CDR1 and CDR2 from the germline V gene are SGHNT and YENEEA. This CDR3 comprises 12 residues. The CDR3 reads CASSLERNEQFF. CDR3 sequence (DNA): TGTGCCAGCAGCTTAGAGAGGAATGAGCAGTTCTTC.

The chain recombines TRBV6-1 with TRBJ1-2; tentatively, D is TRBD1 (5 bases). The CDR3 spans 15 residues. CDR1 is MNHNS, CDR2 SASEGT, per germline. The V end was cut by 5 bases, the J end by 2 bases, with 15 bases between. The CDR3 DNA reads TGTGCCAGCAGTTCCCCGGGACGGACGAACTATGGCTACACCTTC. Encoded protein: CASSSPGRTNYGYTF.

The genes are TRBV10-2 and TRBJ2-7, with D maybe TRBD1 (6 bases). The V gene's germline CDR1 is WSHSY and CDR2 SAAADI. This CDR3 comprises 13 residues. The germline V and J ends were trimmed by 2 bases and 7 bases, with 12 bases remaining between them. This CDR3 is CASSEGTPYEQYV. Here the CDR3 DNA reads TGCGCCAGCAGTGAGGGGACACCGTATGAGCAGTACGTC.

CDR3 region: CASSPGGRAQPQHF. In DNA, the CDR3 is TGTGCCAGCTCACCAGGCGGCAGGGCCCAGCCCCAGCATTTT. The chain uses TRBV18 and TRBJ1-5; possible D gene TRBD1, 5 bases. The CDR3 sequence is 14 residues long. CDR1 and CDR2 (germline): KGHSH, LQKENI. V gave up 2 bases and J gave up 7 bases, with 12 bases separating them.

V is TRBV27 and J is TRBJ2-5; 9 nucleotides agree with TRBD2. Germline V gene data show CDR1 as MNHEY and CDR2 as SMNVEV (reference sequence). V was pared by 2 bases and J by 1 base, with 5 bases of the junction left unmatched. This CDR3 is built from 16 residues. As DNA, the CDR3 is TGTGCCAGCAGTTTAGCGGAGCGGGGGGCCCAAGAGACCCAGTACTTC. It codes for CASSLAERGAQETQYF.

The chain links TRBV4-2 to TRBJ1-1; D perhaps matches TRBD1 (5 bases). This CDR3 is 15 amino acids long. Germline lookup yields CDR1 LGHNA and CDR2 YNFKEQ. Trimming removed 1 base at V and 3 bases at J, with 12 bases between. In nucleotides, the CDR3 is TGTGCCAGCAGCCAAGGGGGGAGTCGGGACACTGAAGCTTTCTTT. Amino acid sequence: CASSQGGSRDTEAFF.

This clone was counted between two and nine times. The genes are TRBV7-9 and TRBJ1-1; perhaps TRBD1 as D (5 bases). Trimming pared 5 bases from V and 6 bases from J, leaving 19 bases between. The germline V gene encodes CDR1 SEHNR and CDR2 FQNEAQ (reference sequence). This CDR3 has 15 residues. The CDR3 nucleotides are TGTGCCAGCAGCCTGCGACAAATCAGGGAACCTGAAGCTTTCTTT. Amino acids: CASSLRQIREPEAFF.

The CDR3 loop is CASSSPSGTIPGQQFF. Written as DNA, the CDR3 is TGTGCCAGCAGCTCGCCATCCGGGACCATACCCGGGCAGCAGTTCTTC. The chain couples TRBV7-3 to TRBJ2-1; the D gene could be TRBD1 or TRBD2 (5 bases each). This CDR3 contains 16 residues. The ends were cut back, 4 bases at V and 11 bases at J, with 24 bases in the middle. CDR1 and CDR2 from the germline V gene are SGHTA and FQGTGA.

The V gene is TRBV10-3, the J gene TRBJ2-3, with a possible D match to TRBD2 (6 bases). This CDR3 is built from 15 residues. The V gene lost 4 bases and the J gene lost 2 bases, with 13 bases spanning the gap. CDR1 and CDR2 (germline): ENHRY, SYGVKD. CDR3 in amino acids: CAISAGDRVTDTQYF. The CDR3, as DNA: TGTGCCATCAGTGCGGGGGACCGGGTCACAGATACGCAGTATTTT.

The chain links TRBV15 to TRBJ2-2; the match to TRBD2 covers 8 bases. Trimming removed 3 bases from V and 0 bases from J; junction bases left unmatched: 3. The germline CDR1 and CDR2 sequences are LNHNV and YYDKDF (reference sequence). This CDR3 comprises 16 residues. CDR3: CATSRPGLANTGELFF. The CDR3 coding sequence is TGTGCCACCAGCAGGCCGGGACTAGCGAACACCGGGGAGCTGTTTTTT. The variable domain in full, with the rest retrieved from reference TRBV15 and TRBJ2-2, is DAMVIQNPRYQVTQFGKPVTLSCSQTLNHNVMYWYQQKSSQAPKLLFHYYDKDFNNEADTPDNFQSRRPNTSFCFLDIRSPGLGDTAMYLCATSRPGLANTGELFFGEGSRLTVL.